A selection of T cell receptor beta chains follows, all from one sample in a study of CD8 T cells in ankylosing spondylitis. TCRdb passed the 5' RACE reads through MiXCR, listing each CDR3 protein once. The sample holds 150,000 to 200,000 distinct CDR3 sequences, 10% to 15% seen once. The sample was blood, either unsorted or a sorted T cell fraction (not recorded which). The receptors come from a female donor with ankylosing spondylitis or in good health (not recorded which). The CDR3 runs from the conserved cysteine through the conserved F or W. D genes are given only for firm matches. A row's size may be missing; if present it is once, few, many or a size class.

d_gene	v_gene	abundance	j_gene	CDR3nt	CDR3aa
TRBD1	TRBV30	NA	TRBJ1-6	TGTGCCTGGAGTGCAGGGGGAATCTATAATTCACCCCTCCACTTT	CAWSAGGIYNSPLHF
NA	TRBV7-9	many	TRBJ1-1	TGTGCCAGCCACGGAGGGGCTGAAGCTTTCTTT	CASHGGAEAFF
NA	TRBV7-2	many	TRBJ2-7	TGTGCCAGCAGCTCCAGGGGTAGGTACGAGCAGTACTTC	CASSSRGRYEQYF
NA	TRBV27	many	TRBJ1-6	TGTGCCAGCAGTTTAGGGGCCATTCGAGATAATTCACCCCTCCACTTT	CASSLGAIRDNSPLHF
NA	TRBV5-4	NA	TRBJ2-1	TGTGCCAGCAGCTTGGTTGGAGAATCCTACAATGAGCAGTTCTTC	CASSLVGESYNEQFF
TRBD2	TRBV12-3/TRBV12-4	many	TRBJ2-3	TGTGCCAGCAGTCCGGGGGGGGTGGCAGATACGCAGTATTTT	CASSPGGVADTQYF
NA	TRBV11-1	many	TRBJ2-1	TGTGCCAGCAGCGGAACCTCCTGCTGCGGGGCACTCTACAATGAGCAGTTCTTC	CASSGTSCCGALYNEQFF
NA	TRBV5-1	few	TRBJ1-1	TGCGCCAGCAGCTTGGTCCCCAGGGTGATGAACACTGAAGCTTTCTTT	CASSLVPRVMNTEAFF
NA	TRBV7-9	many	TRBJ2-1	TGTGCCAGCAGTTTGAGCGGGTACAATGAGCAGTTCTTC	CASSLSGYNEQFF
NA	TRBV10-3	many	TRBJ1-5	TGTGCCGTCCGGGGTCAGCCCCAGCATTTT	CAVRGQPQHF
NA	TRBV30	NA	TRBJ2-1	TGTGCCTGGAGTCCCGACGGTATCATCAATGAGCAGTTCTTC	CAWSPDGIINEQFF
TRBD1	TRBV28	few	TRBJ2-2	TGTGCCAGCAGTTACGGACAGGGGAGGTTCGTGGTGTGGAACACCGGGGAGCTGTTTTTT	CASSYGQGRFVVWNTGELFF
NA	TRBV7-3	many	TRBJ1-1	TGTGCCAGCAGCTCTCACCTGAACACTGAAGCTTTCTTT	CASSSHLNTEAFF
TRBD1	TRBV7-9	NA	TRBJ2-3	TGTGCCAGCAGCCCAGATCAGGGGGCAGATACGCAGTATTTT	CASSPDQGADTQYF
NA	TRBV5-1	many	TRBJ2-3	TGCGCCAGCAGCCCTTACCTAGGGGATACGCAGTATTTT	CASSPYLGDTQYF
NA	TRBV7-2	NA	TRBJ2-5	TGTGCCAGCAGCCGCCCAGGGCAGGGCCAAGAGACCCAGTACTTC	CASSRPGQGQETQYF
NA	TRBV7-9	NA	TRBJ2-1	TGTGCCAGCAGCTTAGACGGGTCCGGGGAGCAGTTCTTC	CASSLDGSGEQFF
NA	TRBV6-5	many	TRBJ1-2	TGTGCCAGCAGTTACTCGGCAGGGAACTATGGCTACACCTTC	CASSYSAGNYGYTF
TRBD1	TRBV28	many	TRBJ1-6	TGTGCCAGCAGACAAGGGACAGAAGTGAAGAATTCACCCCTCCACTTT	CASRQGTEVKNSPLHF
TRBD2	TRBV27	many	TRBJ2-1	TGTGCCAGCAGTCCAAGACTAGCGGGAGCATCCTACAATGAGCAGTTCTTC	CASSPRLAGASYNEQFF
NA	TRBV2	many	TRBJ2-7	TGTGCCAGCAGTGAAGCGCTTCATGAGGCTAACTACGAGCAGTACTTC	CASSEALHEANYEQYF
NA	TRBV5-6	many	TRBJ1-2	TGTGCCAGCAGCTTGGGGCCCACGGGCTATGGCTACACCTTC	CASSLGPTGYGYTF
NA	TRBV5-6	NA	TRBJ1-1	TGTGCCAGCAGTTTTTGGGAGAACACTGAAGCTTTCTTT	CASSFWENTEAFF
NA	TRBV12-3/TRBV12-4	few	TRBJ2-2	TGTGCCAGCACCCCGGGCCTGGGGGAGCTGTTTTTT	CASTPGLGELFF
TRBD2	TRBV6-2/TRBV6-3	few	TRBJ2-2	TGTGCCAGCAGTTTTCCGGGACTAGCGGGAGCAGTTAGGACCGGGGAGCTGTTTTTT	CASSFPGLAGAVRTGELFF
NA	TRBV7-2	many	TRBJ2-3	TGTGCCAGCAGCCTAGACAAATCAGATACGCAGTATTTT	CASSLDKSDTQYF
NA	TRBV7-2	many	TRBJ1-5	TGTGCCAGCAGCTTACTCCAGGGTAGCAATCAGCCCCAGCATTTT	CASSLLQGSNQPQHF
TRBD1	TRBV10-3	many	TRBJ2-1	TGTGCCATCAGGAGAACCGGGACAGGGAACAATGAGCAGTTCTTC	CAIRRTGTGNNEQFF
TRBD2	TRBV20-1	NA	TRBJ2-2	TGCAGTGCTAGCGCGCTAGCGGGAGTAACCGGGGAGCTGTTTTTT	CSASALAGVTGELFF
TRBD1	TRBV20-1	many	TRBJ1-1	TGCAGTGCTAGGTCCCTTCAGGGGGCGGTAACTGAAGCTTTCTTT	CSARSLQGAVTEAFF
NA	TRBV7-2	NA	TRBJ1-5	TGTGCCAGCAGCTGGGCGGGGACCAGCAATCAGCCCCAGCATTTT	CASSWAGTSNQPQHF
NA	TRBV29-1	NA	TRBJ1-6	TGCAGCGTGGGGACGGCTTATAATTCACCCCTCCACTTT	CSVGTAYNSPLHF
NA	TRBV19	few	TRBJ2-1	TGTGCCAGTAGTATCGATAGGCCTCGCGGCACGGGATCCTACAATGAGCAGTTCTTC	CASSIDRPRGTGSYNEQFF
NA	TRBV7-8	NA	TRBJ2-1	TGTGCCAGCAGCTTAGTGTTCGGCGAAAATAGCTCCTACAATGAGCAGTTCTTC	CASSLVFGENSSYNEQFF
TRBD2	TRBV28	many	TRBJ2-1	TGTGCCAGCAGTTTTTGGCCAGCGGGGGATAACAATGAGCAGTTCTTC	CASSFWPAGDNNEQFF
NA	TRBV9	many	TRBJ1-5	TGTGCCAGCAGCAGGGGGGCAGACAATCAGCCCCAGCATTTT	CASSRGADNQPQHF
NA	TRBV7-2	few	TRBJ2-3	TGTGCCAGCAGCTTACTCGTCGAGGGAAATACGCAGTATTTT	CASSLLVEGNTQYF
NA	TRBV5-8	many	TRBJ1-1	TGTGCCAGCAGCCTTCAGGGCCCCATCCCTGAAGCTTTCTTT	CASSLQGPIPEAFF
NA	TRBV5-1	many	TRBJ2-2	TGCGCCAGCAGCTTTGGAGGAACCCCCCACACCGGGGAGCTGTTTTTT	CASSFGGTPHTGELFF
NA	TRBV9	many	TRBJ2-1	TGTGCCAGCAGCCCTCACGTGGCCTCCTACAATGAGCAGTTCTTC	CASSPHVASYNEQFF
NA	TRBV5-1	few	TRBJ1-2	TGCGCCAGCAGCTTGGGTCTGGGGAGCAACTATGGCTACACCTTC	CASSLGLGSNYGYTF
TRBD1	TRBV27	many	TRBJ1-5	TGTGCCAGCAGTCACAGGGGAGGAAGCAATCAGCCCCAGCATTTT	CASSHRGGSNQPQHF
NA	TRBV2	NA	TRBJ1-1	TGTGCCAGCAGTGCCAGTCCGGGGGTGTCTGAAGCTTTCTTT	CASSASPGVSEAFF
TRBD2	TRBV5-1	few	TRBJ2-6	TGCGCCAGCAGCTTTGGCGGGAGTCCTCTCTCTGGGGTCAACGTCCTGACTTTC	CASSFGGSPLSGVNVLTF
TRBD2	TRBV5-1	NA	TRBJ2-2	TGCGCCAGCAGCACCGTACTAGCGGGAGGGGCGAACACCGGGGAGCTGTTTTTT	CASSTVLAGGANTGELFF
TRBD1	TRBV7-2	NA	TRBJ2-5	TGTGCCAGCAGCCCCGGGACAGTGCCGCAGACCCAGTACTTC	CASSPGTVPQTQYF
NA	TRBV4-2	NA	TRBJ2-3	TGTGCCAGCAGCCAGGACTTTCCTAGCACAGATACGCAGTATTTT	CASSQDFPSTDTQYF